A single sample is the source of the 24 T cell receptor beta chains below, sequenced in a study of OX40 agonist ivuxolimab in advanced cancers. Profiled with immunoSEQ multiplex PCR; TCRdb holds only in-frame clones, not every one. The sample consists of roughly 72,000 clones, 75% to 90% of them appearing once. The specimen comprised CD4+ or CD8+ T cells sorted from blood, sampled in a trial of the OX40 agonist ivuxolimab. The receptor set was obtained from an adult with an advanced solid tumor such as melanoma, head and neck, liver or kidney cancer.

The V and J genes are TRBV6-4 and TRBJ2-3; possible D gene TRBD2, 7 bases. Germline CDR1 reads MRHNA; CDR2 reads SNTAGT. V lost 2 bases, J lost 2 bases, and 8 bases lay in between. This CDR3 region has 14 residues. The CDR3 sequence is CASSDGGATDTQYF. CDR3 in DNA: TGTGCCAGCAGTGACGGGGGGGCCACAGATACGCAGTATTTT.

The rearrangement links TRBV10-3 to TRBJ2-7, with D perhaps TRBD1 or TRBD2 (5 bases each). Germline loops: CDR1 ENHRY, CDR2 SYGVKD. The CDR3 runs to 12 residues. For the CDR3, the DNA is TGTGCTACAAGGGACGGGCCCTACGAGCAGTACTTC. Its protein is CATRDGPYEQYF.

The rearrangement uses TRBV9 and TRBJ2-6; tentatively, D is TRBD1 (5 bases). V lost 4 bases and J 2 bases, leaving 10 bases between the germline ends. The germline V gene encodes CDR1 SGDLS and CDR2 YYNGEE. The CDR3 consists of 15 residues. CDR3 bases: TGTGCCAGCAGCCCAGGGCAGGCTGGGGCCAACGTCCTGACTTTC. Protein product: CASSPGQAGANVLTF.

CDR3 amino acids: CASSLALRYYEQYF. CDR3 DNA sequence: TGTGCCAGCAGCTTAGCCCTCAGGTATTACGAGCAGTACTTC. The chain recombines TRBV7-2 with TRBJ2-7; no definite D call. V was shortened by 0 bases and J by 4 bases, with 10 bases between the two germline ends. CDR1 and CDR2 (germline): SGHTA, FQGNSA. The CDR3 extends over 14 amino acids. Together with reference TRBV7-2 and TRBJ2-7, the CDR3 gives the full variable domain: GAGVSQSPSNKVTEKGKDVELRCDPISGHTALYWYRQSLGQGLEFLIYFQGNSAPDKSGLPSDRFSAERTGGSVSTLTIQRTQQEDSAVYLCASSLALRYYEQYFGPGTRLTVT.

There are a few counts of this clone. The rearrangement joins TRBV10-3 to TRBJ1-5; 11 bases line up with TRBD1. The CDR3 contains 13 residues. Germline V lookup: CDR1 ENHRY, CDR2 SYGVKD. The J segment lost 5 bases and the V segment lost 8 bases, leaving 2 bases of the junction unmatched. The CDR3 coding sequence is TGTGCCATCCGGGACAGGGGGGATCAGCCCCAGCATTTT. It is translated as CAIRDRGDQPQHF.

The chain carries TRBV28 and TRBJ1-5; D unclear. The CDR3 spans 16 residues. The germline V gene encodes CDR1 MDHEN and CDR2 SYDVKM. Trimming removed 6 bases at V and 1 base at J, with 16 bases between. The CDR3 sequence: CASRPWREDSNQPQHF. For the CDR3, the DNA is TGTGCCAGCAGGCCGTGGAGGGAGGACAGCAATCAGCCCCAGCATTTT.

The rearrangement links TRBV10-3 to TRBJ2-1, with 8 bases aligning to TRBD2. V lost 2 bases to trimming and J lost 1 base; unmatched junction nucleotides: 4. Looked up from germline, CDR1 is ENHRY and CDR2 is SYGVKD. The CDR3 has 16 amino acids. CDR3 sequence: CAISERGTSSYNEQFF. CDR3 DNA sequence: TGTGCCATCAGTGAGAGAGGGACTAGTTCCTACAATGAGCAGTTCTTC.

The chain is built from TRBV2 and TRBJ2-1, with D maybe TRBD2 (7 bases). Trimming pared 0 bases from V and 6 bases from J, leaving 12 bases between. The germline gives CDR1 SNHLY, CDR2 FYNNEI. This CDR3 region has 15 residues. The CDR3 sequence: CASSEAGGPGNEQFF. In DNA form, the CDR3 reads TGTGCCAGCAGTGAAGCGGGGGGGCCCGGCAATGAGCAGTTCTTC. Variable domain in full (rest from reference TRBV2 and TRBJ2-1): EPEVTQTPSHQVTQMGQEVILRCVPISNHLYFYWYRQILGQKVEFLVSFYNNEISEKSEIFDDQFSVERPDGSNFTLKIRSTKLEDSAMYFCASSEAGGPGNEQFFGPGTRLTVL.

CDR3 sequence reads: CASSLPGQGGVAQYF. The DNA of the CDR3 is TGTGCCAGCTCACTGCCGGGACAGGGAGGCGTCGCGCAGTATTTT. V is TRBV18 and J is TRBJ2-3; 9 positions match TRBD1. Germline CDR1 and CDR2: KGHSH and LQKENI. This CDR3 comprises 15 residues. Unmatched junction bases numbered 12, after V lost 4 bases and J lost 10 bases.

This chain links TRBV6-1 with TRBJ1-6; 9 nucleotides agree with TRBD1. The CDR3 length is 14 residues. Unmatched junction bases numbered 9, after V lost 4 bases and J lost 14 bases. Germline-derived CDR1 and CDR2 are MNHNS and SASEGT. CDR3 protein: CASSVGTGNRALHF. As DNA, the CDR3 is TGTGCCAGCAGTGTCGGGACAGGGAATAGGGCCCTCCACTTT.

The chain links TRBV18 to TRBJ2-7; D tentatively reads TRBD1 or TRBD2 (5 bases each). V was clipped by 5 bases and J by 3 bases, with 14 bases between them. CDR3 length equals 14 residues. Germline V gene lookup returns CDR1 KGHSH and CDR2 LQKENI. Here the CDR3 reads CASSTTGADYEQYF. The CDR3 DNA reads as TGTGCCAGCTCAACCACCGGGGCCGACTACGAGCAGTACTTC.

The table lists this clone with a few counts. The chain joins TRBV21-1 to TRBJ2-3. TRBV21-1 is a pseudogene segment. This CDR3 comprises 12 residues. The CDR3: CASSGIERTQYF. For the CDR3, the DNA is TGTGCCAGCAGCGGGATTGAGCGTACGCAGTATTTT.

This clone occurred once. The chain is built from TRBV11-2 and TRBJ2-5; D may be TRBD2 (5 bases). Per germline, CDR1 SGHAT and CDR2 FQNNGV. Trimming removed 5 bases at V and 5 bases at J, with 15 bases between. The CDR3 covers 14 residues. The CDR3 here is CASSPLGSVETQYF. In DNA form, the CDR3 reads TGTGCCAGCAGCCCCCTGGGGAGCGTGGAGACCCAGTACTTC.

The V and J genes are TRBV28 and TRBJ1-3; D perhaps matches TRBD1 (5 bases). V was trimmed by 2 bases and J by 2 bases, leaving 16 bases between them. Germline lookup yields CDR1 MDHEN and CDR2 SYDVKM. The CDR3 has 17 residues. The CDR3 is CASSLGRGEGTGNTIYF. CDR3 nucleotide sequence: TGTGCCAGCAGTTTAGGGAGAGGGGAGGGAACTGGAAACACCATATATTTT.

The chain links TRBV5-1 to TRBJ1-4; possible D gene TRBD1, 5 bases. The CDR3 covers 15 residues. Germline V gives CDR1 SGHRS, CDR2 YFSETQ. Trimming took off 2 bases at V and 0 bases at J, with 8 bases between the two ends. In DNA, the CDR3 is TGCGCCAGCAGCTTTGGGGGGGCAACTAATGAAAAACTGTTTTTT. Translation gives CASSFGGATNEKLFF.

This chain uses TRBV6-6 with TRBJ1-4, with no clear D. This CDR3 region has 12 residues. Trimming took 1 base from V and 7 from J, leaving 4 bases between them. The germline gives CDR1 MNHNY, CDR2 SVGAGI (reference sequence). Here the CDR3 reads CASSYLTEKLFF. The CDR3 region has the DNA TGTGCCAGCAGTTACTTGACTGAAAAACTGTTTTTT.

The chain couples TRBV5-4 to TRBJ2-5; a possible D gene is TRBD2 (5 bases). The V end lost 4 bases, the J end lost 4 bases, and 11 bases lay between the germline ends. This CDR3 is built from 13 residues. Germline V lookup: CDR1 SGHNT, CDR2 YYREEE (reference sequence). The chain's CDR3 is CASSAGWGETQYF. Written as DNA, the CDR3 is TGTGCCAGCAGCGCGGGTTGGGGAGAGACCCAGTACTTC.

This chain links TRBV7-9 with TRBJ1-2; D is ambiguous. The CDR3 is made up of 13 amino acids. V gave up 2 bases and J gave up 4 bases, with 8 bases separating them. Per germline, CDR1 SEHNR and CDR2 FQNEAQ (reference sequence). The CDR3 region has the DNA TGTGCCAGCAGCTTACGCAGCGGCTATGGCTACACCTTC. It specifies CASSLRSGYGYTF.

J is TRBJ1-5 and V is TRBV6-1; D gene ambiguous. Trimming shortened V by 7 bases and J by 0 bases, and 10 bases separated the two germline ends. CDR3 length: 14 amino acids. The germline CDR1 and CDR2 sequences are MNHNS and SASEGT. CDR3 in amino acids: CASTGPSSNQPQHF. CDR3 in DNA: TGTGCCAGCACAGGACCTTCTAGCAATCAGCCCCAGCATTTT.

This sequence joins TRBV28 and TRBJ2-1, with D unclear. Germline V gene sequence: CDR1 MDHEN, CDR2 SYDVKM. The CDR3 spans 14 residues. V was clipped by 1 base and J by 4 bases, with 8 bases between them. This CDR3 reads CASSLLGLYNEQFF. The DNA for the CDR3 is TGTGCCAGCAGTTTATTAGGGCTTTACAATGAGCAGTTCTTC.

The chain recombines TRBV5-8 with TRBJ1-6, with D perhaps TRBD1 (5 bases). Germline CDR1 is SGHTS and CDR2 is YDEGEE. V lost 0 bases to trimming and J lost 8 bases, with 9 bases between them. The CDR3 is 14 residues long. The CDR3 protein is CASSLGGWDSPLHF. The DNA for the CDR3 is TGTGCCAGCAGCTTGGGGGGCTGGGATTCACCCCTCCACTTT. Using reference TRBV5-8 and TRBJ1-6 for the parts outside the CDR3, the full variable domain is EAGVTQSPTHLIKTRGQQATLRCSPISGHTSVYWYQQALGLGLQFLLWYDEGEERNRGNFPPRFSGRQFPNYSSELNVNALELEDSALYLCASSLGGWDSPLHFGNGTRLTVT.

This chain uses TRBV19 with TRBJ2-2, with D possibly being TRBD2 (6 bases). Trimming took off 5 bases at V and 3 bases at J, with 19 bases between the two ends. CDR3 size: 17 residues. Germline V gene lookup returns CDR1 LNHDA and CDR2 SQIVND (reference sequence). CDR3 sequence (DNA): TGTGCCAGTAGTCCCACCCCGGCGGGACTTTACACCGGGGAGCTGTTTTTT. Protein sequence: CASSPTPAGLYTGELFF.

This sequence joins TRBV9 and TRBJ2-7; 7 positions match TRBD1. The CDR3 totals 15 residues. V lost 0 bases, J lost 4 bases, and 7 bases stayed unmatched. From germline, CDR1 is SGDLS and CDR2 YYNGEE. The CDR3 loop is CASSVGGGDSYEQYF. The CDR3 nucleotides are TGTGCCAGCAGCGTAGGAGGGGGCGACTCGTACGAGCAGTACTTC.

The rearrangement uses TRBV7-9 and TRBJ1-1; D is perhaps TRBD1 (5 bases). The germline V gene encodes CDR1 SEHNR and CDR2 FQNEAQ (reference sequence). The CDR3 has 15 residues. Trimming stripped 4 bases from V and 6 bases from J, with 18 bases between. This CDR3 reads CASSSLGGGYAEAFF. CDR3 in DNA: TGTGCCAGCAGCTCCCTGGGGGGGGGATACGCTGAAGCTTTCTTT.